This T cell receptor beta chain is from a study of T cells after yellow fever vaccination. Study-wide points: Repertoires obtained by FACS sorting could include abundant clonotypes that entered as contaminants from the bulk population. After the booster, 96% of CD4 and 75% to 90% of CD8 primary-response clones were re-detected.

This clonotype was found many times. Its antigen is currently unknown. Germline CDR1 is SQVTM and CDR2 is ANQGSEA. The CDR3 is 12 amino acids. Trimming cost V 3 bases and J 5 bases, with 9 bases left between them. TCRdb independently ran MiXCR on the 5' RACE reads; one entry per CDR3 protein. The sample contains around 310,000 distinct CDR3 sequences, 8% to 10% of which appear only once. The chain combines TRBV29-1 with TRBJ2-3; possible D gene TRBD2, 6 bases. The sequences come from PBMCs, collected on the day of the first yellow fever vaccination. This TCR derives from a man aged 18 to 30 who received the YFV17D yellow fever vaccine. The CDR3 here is CSVEPGGDTQYF. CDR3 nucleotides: TGCAGCGTTGAGCCCGGGGGAGATACGCAGTATTTT.